This entry features one T cell receptor beta chain sequence. Assay used: immunoSEQ multiplex PCR; TCRdb lists only in-frame clones, some missing. This table holds roughly 250,000 clones, roughly 90% found once. Participants were aged about 18 to 90 years, lived in 20 to 30 US areas, and enrolled virtually. Trimming at V came to 2 bases and at J to 1 base, leaving 10 bases not matched to a gene. CDR1 KGHSH and CDR2 LQKENI come from the germline V gene. CDR3 size: 18 residues. These data are taken from a study of blood T cell repertoires in COVID-19. The receptor was isolated from a woman aged 25 to 39 with acute COVID-19. The sequenced sample was PBMCs or T cells enriched from blood (not recorded which). The rearrangement joins TRBV18 to TRBJ2-5, with 10 bases lining up with TRBD2. The CDR3 sequence is CASSPTPRLAGFQETQYF. The CDR3 coding sequence is TGTGCCAGCTCACCAACACCTAGACTAGCGGGTTTCCAAGAGACCCAGTACTTC.